This T cell receptor (beta chain) was captured by sequencing in a study of PD-1 blockade in classical Hodgkin lymphoma. The table lists this clone with a few counts. Time point denoted: cycle 4 day 1 (C4D1), after less than 7 weeks of nivolumab. Every patient experienced relapse after autologous stem cell transplantation, and brentuximab vedotin exposure varied. Unmatched junction bases numbered 5, after V lost 1 base and J lost 3 bases. The CDR3 covers 16 residues. Germline loops: CDR1 SGHTA, CDR2 FQGNSA. The method was immunoSEQ multiplex PCR; TCRdb's version includes in-frame clones alone and lacks a portion of them. The table has about 41,000 clones, 55% to 70% seen once.

Here the sequenced sample was peripheral blood mononuclear cells (PBMCs), taken before the fourth cycle of nivolumab. This receptor was obtained from a human donor with classical Hodgkin lymphoma. This chain uses TRBV7-2 with TRBJ2-1, with 8 bases that match TRBD1. DNA for the CDR3: TGTGCCAGCAGCTTAGGTGGGACAGGTTACTACAATGAGCAGTTCTTC. Translated: CASSLGGTGYYNEQFF.